Listed below are T cell receptor beta chains from one sample, sequenced in a study of beta chain features in type 1 diabetes. Profiling relied on immunoSEQ multiplex PCR, and the TCRdb table lists in-frame clones only, not all of them. The sample shows 850,000 to 900,000 clones, roughly 15% of them seen only once. The sample consisted of naive CD4+ T cells from blood. These receptors came from a woman younger than 35 in good health. CDR3s include the opening cysteine and the closing phenylalanine or tryptophan. Each record gives: V gene, clone size, D gene, J gene, CDR3 protein, CDR3 DNA. The D gene is left open where the match is weak. The size of a clone is reported for some rows only, either as once, few or many, or as a class for expanded clones.

V gene: TRBV11-2; clone size: NA; D gene: TRBD2; J gene: TRBJ2-5; CDR3 protein: CASSVQTSDETQYF; CDR3 DNA: TGTGCCAGCAGCGTCCAAACTAGCGACGAGACCCAGTACTTC
V gene: TRBV19; clone size: NA; D gene: NA; J gene: TRBJ2-3; CDR3 protein: CASSISSRATDTQYF; CDR3 DNA: TGTGCCAGTAGTATATCGTCCAGGGCGACAGATACGCAGTATTTT
V gene: TRBV6-6; clone size: NA; D gene: NA; J gene: TRBJ1-1; CDR3 protein: CASSDFTEAFF; CDR3 DNA: TGTGCCAGCAGTGACTTCACTGAAGCTTTCTTT
V gene: TRBV28; clone size: NA; D gene: NA; J gene: TRBJ1-2; CDR3 protein: CASSFVSPQAYGYTF; CDR3 DNA: TGTGCCAGCAGTTTCGTGAGCCCACAGGCCTATGGCTACACCTTC
V gene: TRBV6-6; clone size: few; D gene: NA; J gene: TRBJ1-2; CDR3 protein: CASSYSSRGADYGYTF; CDR3 DNA: TGTGCCAGCAGTTACTCAAGCAGGGGCGCGGACTATGGCTACACCTTC
V gene: TRBV10-3; clone size: few; D gene: TRBD1; J gene: TRBJ2-3; CDR3 protein: CAISARPGTGGADTQYF; CDR3 DNA: TGTGCCATCAGCGCGCGGCCGGGGACAGGGGGGGCAGATACGCAGTATTTT
V gene: TRBV23-1; clone size: few; D gene: TRBD2; J gene: TRBJ2-7; CDR3 protein: CASSPRLAGVRIYYEQYF; CDR3 DNA: TGCGCCAGCAGTCCCAGGCTAGCGGGAGTCAGGATCTACTACGAGCAGTACTTC
V gene: TRBV29-1; clone size: NA; D gene: TRBD1; J gene: TRBJ2-1; CDR3 protein: CSVEIGTAYNEQFF; CDR3 DNA: TGCAGCGTTGAAATCGGGACAGCCTACAATGAGCAGTTCTTC
V gene: TRBV5-1; clone size: few; D gene: NA; J gene: TRBJ2-7; CDR3 protein: CASSSSTSGSSYEQYF; CDR3 DNA: TGCGCCAGCAGCTCTAGCACCTCAGGGAGCTCCTACGAGCAGTACTTC
V gene: TRBV11-2; clone size: NA; D gene: NA; J gene: TRBJ2-3; CDR3 protein: CASSATNTDTQYF; CDR3 DNA: TGTGCCAGCAGCGCAACTAACACAGATACGCAGTATTTT
V gene: TRBV15; clone size: NA; D gene: TRBD2; J gene: TRBJ2-1; CDR3 protein: CATTRDYDNEQFF; CDR3 DNA: TGTGCCACCACCCGGGACTACGACAATGAGCAGTTCTTC
V gene: TRBV2; clone size: few; D gene: TRBD2; J gene: TRBJ2-1; CDR3 protein: CASSGTSGTYNEQFF; CDR3 DNA: TGTGCCAGCAGTGGGACTAGCGGGACATACAATGAGCAGTTCTTC
V gene: TRBV5-1; clone size: NA; D gene: TRBD2; J gene: TRBJ2-7; CDR3 protein: CASSSASGVRPYEQYF; CDR3 DNA: TGCGCCAGCAGCTCGGCTAGCGGGGTCCGCCCCTACGAGCAGTACTTC
V gene: TRBV7-3; clone size: few; D gene: TRBD1; J gene: TRBJ2-7; CDR3 protein: CASSQTPRTGLSYEQYF; CDR3 DNA: TGTGCCAGCAGTCAAACCCCTCGGACAGGGCTTTCCTACGAGCAGTACTTC
V gene: TRBV19; clone size: few; D gene: NA; J gene: TRBJ2-2; CDR3 protein: CASSITGVDTGELFF; CDR3 DNA: TGTGCCAGTAGTATTACCGGGGTGGACACCGGGGAGCTGTTTTTT
V gene: TRBV25-1; clone size: few; D gene: NA; J gene: TRBJ2-7; CDR3 protein: CASSEWVGGLSEQYF; CDR3 DNA: TGTGCCAGCAGTGAATGGGTCGGTGGGCTCAGCGAGCAGTACTTC
V gene: TRBV10-2; clone size: few; D gene: TRBD1; J gene: TRBJ1-2; CDR3 protein: CASNRQGADYGYTF; CDR3 DNA: TGCGCCAGCAACAGACAGGGGGCGGACTATGGCTACACCTTC
V gene: TRBV10-3; clone size: NA; D gene: NA; J gene: TRBJ2-7; CDR3 protein: CAISGQGPSYEQYF; CDR3 DNA: TGTGCCATCAGTGGGCAGGGCCCCTCCTACGAGCAGTACTTC
V gene: TRBV7-2; clone size: NA; D gene: NA; J gene: TRBJ2-2; CDR3 protein: CASSFPPGELFF; CDR3 DNA: TGTGCCAGCAGCTTTCCCCCCGGGGAGCTGTTTTTT
V gene: TRBV20-1; clone size: few; D gene: NA; J gene: TRBJ2-1; CDR3 protein: CSASGWNEQFF; CDR3 DNA: TGCAGTGCTTCAGGTTGGAATGAGCAGTTCTTC
V gene: TRBV27; clone size: few; D gene: NA; J gene: TRBJ2-5; CDR3 protein: CASSLQGRETQYF; CDR3 DNA: TGTGCCAGCAGCCTTCAGGGTCGGGAGACCCAGTACTTC
V gene: TRBV27; clone size: NA; D gene: NA; J gene: TRBJ2-2; CDR3 protein: CASSAPGTPSDNTGELFF; CDR3 DNA: TGTGCCAGCAGTGCCCCCGGGACCCCGAGCGACAACACCGGGGAGCTGTTTTTT
V gene: TRBV4-2; clone size: NA; D gene: NA; J gene: TRBJ2-5; CDR3 protein: CASSQDFRDTREETQYF; CDR3 DNA: TGTGCCAGCAGCCAAGATTTTCGGGATACCAGGGAAGAGACCCAGTACTTC
V gene: TRBV12-5; clone size: NA; D gene: NA; J gene: TRBJ2-2; CDR3 protein: CASGLGAATFSNTGELFF; CDR3 DNA: TGTGCTAGTGGTTTGGGTGCGGCCACCTTCTCGAACACCGGGGAGCTGTTTTTT
V gene: TRBV6-1; clone size: few; D gene: NA; J gene: TRBJ1-4; CDR3 protein: CASSPGATNEKLFF; CDR3 DNA: TGTGCCAGCAGCCCAGGAGCAACTAATGAAAAACTGTTTTTT
V gene: TRBV18; clone size: few; D gene: NA; J gene: TRBJ2-3; CDR3 protein: CASSDSTDTQYF; CDR3 DNA: TGTGCCAGCTCGGACAGCACAGATACGCAGTATTTT
V gene: TRBV4-3; clone size: NA; D gene: TRBD2; J gene: TRBJ2-1; CDR3 protein: CASSQNALAGGYNEQFF; CDR3 DNA: TGCGCCAGCAGCCAAAACGCTCTAGCGGGAGGGTACAATGAGCAGTTCTTC
V gene: TRBV28; clone size: few; D gene: TRBD2; J gene: TRBJ2-7; CDR3 protein: CAAGLAGENYEQYF; CDR3 DNA: TGTGCCGCAGGACTAGCGGGAGAGAATTACGAGCAGTACTTC
V gene: TRBV7-2; clone size: few; D gene: TRBD2; J gene: TRBJ2-1; CDR3 protein: CASSTQAGVSYNEQFF; CDR3 DNA: TGTGCCAGCAGTACTCAAGCGGGAGTTTCCTACAATGAGCAGTTCTTC
V gene: TRBV10-3; clone size: few; D gene: NA; J gene: TRBJ2-7; CDR3 protein: CAIRPGYEYEQYF; CDR3 DNA: TGTGCCATCAGGCCGGGCTATGAATACGAGCAGTACTTC
V gene: TRBV21-1; clone size: few; D gene: NA; J gene: TRBJ1-4; CDR3 protein: CASSKVTGGRKKLFF; CDR3 DNA: TGTGCCAGCAGCAAAGTCACGGGGGGGAGGAAAAAACTGTTTTTT
V gene: TRBV25-1; clone size: NA; D gene: TRBD1; J gene: TRBJ2-5; CDR3 protein: CASSRQGTWETQYF; CDR3 DNA: TGTGCCAGCAGCAGACAGGGTACGTGGGAGACCCAGTACTTC
V gene: TRBV6-5; clone size: NA; D gene: NA; J gene: TRBJ2-1; CDR3 protein: CASSHGASQEQFF; CDR3 DNA: TGTGCCAGCAGCCACGGGGCTAGCCAAGAGCAGTTCTTC
V gene: TRBV4-2; clone size: NA; D gene: TRBD2; J gene: TRBJ2-2; CDR3 protein: CASSQVPPGLAGLTGELFF; CDR3 DNA: TGTGCCAGCAGCCAAGTCCCCCCGGGACTAGCGGGATTGACCGGGGAGCTGTTTTTT
V gene: TRBV12-5; clone size: few; D gene: NA; J gene: TRBJ2-1; CDR3 protein: CASGPQLGEQFF; CDR3 DNA: TGTGCTAGTGGTCCACAGCTCGGGGAGCAGTTCTTC
V gene: TRBV20-1; clone size: NA; D gene: NA; J gene: TRBJ1-2; CDR3 protein: CSASNRVGYTF; CDR3 DNA: TGCAGTGCTAGCAACAGGGTTGGCTACACCTTC
V gene: TRBV5-1; clone size: few; D gene: TRBD2; J gene: TRBJ2-7; CDR3 protein: CASSTGTSGSEQYF; CDR3 DNA: TGCGCCAGCAGCACCGGGACTAGCGGGAGCGAGCAGTACTTC
V gene: TRBV6-1; clone size: NA; D gene: TRBD2; J gene: TRBJ2-3; CDR3 protein: CASSGRLAGGTIPYTQYF; CDR3 DNA: TGTGCCAGCAGTGGACGACTAGCGGGAGGGACCATTCCTTATACGCAGTATTTT
V gene: TRBV5-1; clone size: few; D gene: NA; J gene: TRBJ2-2; CDR3 protein: CASGPTRGDTGELFF; CDR3 DNA: TGCGCCAGCGGCCCCACTAGGGGTGACACCGGGGAGCTGTTTTTT
V gene: TRBV5-6; clone size: once; D gene: TRBD1; J gene: TRBJ2-7; CDR3 protein: CASTVTGESYEQYF; CDR3 DNA: TGTGCCAGCACCGTGACAGGGGAATCTTACGAGCAGTACTTC
V gene: TRBV4-2; clone size: few; D gene: NA; J gene: TRBJ2-1; CDR3 protein: CASSQDLRGLEQFF; CDR3 DNA: TGTGCCAGCAGCCAAGATTTAAGAGGACTTGAGCAGTTCTTC
V gene: TRBV6-5; clone size: NA; D gene: TRBD1; J gene: TRBJ2-1; CDR3 protein: CASSTGQGAYEQFF; CDR3 DNA: TGTGCCAGCAGTACGGGACAGGGGGCATATGAGCAGTTCTTC
V gene: TRBV7-3; clone size: few; D gene: NA; J gene: TRBJ2-5; CDR3 protein: CASSLKGEETQYF; CDR3 DNA: TGTGCCAGCAGCTTAAAGGGGGAGGAGACCCAGTACTTC
V gene: TRBV18; clone size: few; D gene: NA; J gene: TRBJ1-5; CDR3 protein: CASSPTGSQPQHF; CDR3 DNA: TGTGCCAGCTCACCAACAGGTTCTCAGCCCCAGCATTTT
V gene: TRBV7-9; clone size: NA; D gene: NA; J gene: TRBJ2-1; CDR3 protein: CASWWGNEQFF; CDR3 DNA: TGTGCCAGCTGGTGGGGCAATGAGCAGTTCTTC
V gene: TRBV7-3; clone size: NA; D gene: TRBD2; J gene: TRBJ2-3; CDR3 protein: CASSPRGGLAGGDTDTQYF; CDR3 DNA: TGTGCCAGCAGCCCTAGGGGAGGTCTAGCGGGCGGAGACACAGATACGCAGTATTTT
V gene: TRBV19; clone size: NA; D gene: TRBD1; J gene: TRBJ2-7; CDR3 protein: CASRRTGGDYEQYF; CDR3 DNA: TGTGCCAGTAGAAGGACAGGGGGCGATTACGAGCAGTACTTC
V gene: TRBV14; clone size: many; D gene: NA; J gene: TRBJ2-3; CDR3 protein: CASSQDAGYTQYF; CDR3 DNA: TGTGCCAGCAGCCAAGATGCGGGGTATACGCAGTATTTT
V gene: TRBV14; clone size: many; D gene: NA; J gene: TRBJ1-5; CDR3 protein: CASSQDGNQPQHF; CDR3 DNA: TGTGCCAGCAGCCAAGATGGCAATCAGCCCCAGCATTTT
V gene: TRBV9; clone size: NA; D gene: NA; J gene: TRBJ2-1; CDR3 protein: CASSNQGLPYNEQFF; CDR3 DNA: TGTGCCAGCAGCAATCAGGGACTCCCCTACAATGAGCAGTTCTTC
V gene: TRBV10-3; clone size: NA; D gene: TRBD1; J gene: TRBJ2-4; CDR3 protein: CAISEWDSIAKNIQYF; CDR3 DNA: TGTGCCATCAGTGAGTGGGACAGCATAGCCAAAAACATTCAGTACTTC
V gene: TRBV10-3; clone size: NA; D gene: TRBD1; J gene: TRBJ2-7; CDR3 protein: CAISTDRASSYEQYF; CDR3 DNA: TGTGCCATCAGCACGGACAGGGCAAGCTCCTACGAGCAGTACTTC
V gene: TRBV5-1; clone size: NA; D gene: NA; J gene: TRBJ2-5; CDR3 protein: CASSLGGAISVETQYF; CDR3 DNA: TGCGCCAGCAGCTTGGGTGGGGCAATCTCTGTAGAGACCCAGTACTTC